This T cell receptor beta chain is drawn from a study of T cells in Graves' hyperthyroidism and ophthalmopathy. The investigators amplified TCR beta CDR3 regions from RNA transcripts. With the HTBI primer set, the TCR CDR3 went through a first round of RT-PCR. TCRdb re-called the multiplex PCR reads through MiXCR, storing one row per CDR3 protein. This table has 550,000 to 800,000 distinct CDR3 sequences, about 16% appearing once. The CDR3 has 14 residues. The V end lost 5 bases, the J end lost 5 bases, and 10 bases lay between the germline ends. Germline CDR1 reads MNHEY; CDR2 reads SMNVEV (reference sequence).

The clonotype originates from a man aged 18 to 29 with Graves' hyperthyroidism. This chain uses TRBV27 with TRBJ1-6; the D gene is possibly TRBD1 (6 bases). The specimen was blood. The CDR3 DNA is TGTGCCAGCAGTCTACAGGGTGATAATTCACCCCTCCACTTT. Translated: CASSLQGDNSPLHF.